The present TCR beta chain was sequenced within a study of T cell responses to AZD1222 COVID-19 vaccine. Background on the study: Second-dose recipients at about 4 or about 12 weeks were treated as one pooled group. Study-wide results and limits: Baseline testing showed seropositivity in only 5 or 6 AZD1222 recipients. Scientists sampled the repertoires only once the peak T cell response had passed.

Assay used: immunoSEQ multiplex PCR; TCRdb lists only in-frame clones, some missing. The profile covers 98,000 or so clones, with about nine tenths appearing a single time and around a sixth taken by the ten largest. Concerning this clone: The antigen is not known.

V shed 2 bases and J 5 bases; nucleotides not matched to a gene: 9. CDR1 MNHEY and CDR2 SVGEGT come from the germline V gene. This CDR3 contains 17 residues. The clonotype comes from an adult in good health. The V and J genes are TRBV6-2 or TRBV6-3 and TRBJ1-5, with 10 bases fitting TRBD1. The sequenced sample was peripheral blood, obtained on day 0 of AZD1222 vaccination. In DNA form, the CDR3 reads TGTGCCAGCAGTTACCGATCCCGGGACAGGGGTGATCAGCCCCAGCATTTT. Residues: CASSYRSRDRGDQPQHF.